Listed here is a single TCR beta chain. Enrolment of Seattle patients took place during active infection, and they were followed longitudinally. Study processing details: Nucleated cell number was recorded as an estimate derived from reference gene primer amplification. Repertoires were generated with immunoSEQ multiplex PCR, while TCRdb's copy carries only in-frame clones and drops some. The D gene and trimming were derived from the DNA, and the V and J assignments and clone size from that table. The top ten hold under 14% of the sample, which has over 200,000 clones, just over 85% seen once. The sample comes from a study of blood T cell repertoires in COVID-19. The CDR3 contains 15 residues. The germline gives CDR1 SGDLS, CDR2 YYNGEE. Trimming took 4 bases from V and 6 from J; bases not matched to a gene: 9.

This receptor was identified in a man aged 50-60 years with COVID-19, enrolled during active disease. Sequenced input: peripheral blood. The chain combines TRBV9 with TRBJ2-7; 11 bases line up with TRBD2. The CDR3 reads CASSTQASGRLEQYF. The DNA for the CDR3 is TGTGCCAGCAGCACCCAAGCTAGCGGGAGGCTCGAGCAGTACTTC.